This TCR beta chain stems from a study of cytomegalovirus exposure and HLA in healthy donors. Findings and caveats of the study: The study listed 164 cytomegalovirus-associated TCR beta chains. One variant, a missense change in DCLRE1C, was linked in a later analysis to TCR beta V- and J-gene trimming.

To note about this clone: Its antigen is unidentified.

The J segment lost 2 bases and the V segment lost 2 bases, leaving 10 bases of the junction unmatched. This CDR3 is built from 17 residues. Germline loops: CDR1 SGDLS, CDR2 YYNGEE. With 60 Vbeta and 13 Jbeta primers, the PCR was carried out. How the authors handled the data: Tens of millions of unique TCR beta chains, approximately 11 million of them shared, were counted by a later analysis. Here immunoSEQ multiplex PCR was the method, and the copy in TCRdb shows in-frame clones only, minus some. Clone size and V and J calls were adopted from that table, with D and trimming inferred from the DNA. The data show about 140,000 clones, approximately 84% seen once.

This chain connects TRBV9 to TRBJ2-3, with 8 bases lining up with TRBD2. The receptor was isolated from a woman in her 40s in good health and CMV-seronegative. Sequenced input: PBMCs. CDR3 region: CASSVSGTIGYTDTQYF. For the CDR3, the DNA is TGTGCCAGCAGCGTTAGCGGGACAATAGGGTACACAGATACGCAGTATTTT.